This T cell receptor beta chain was documented in a study of cytomegalovirus exposure and HLA in healthy donors. The PCR contained 60 Vbeta and 13 Jbeta primers. Assay used: immunoSEQ multiplex PCR; TCRdb lists only in-frame clones, some missing. The data contain roughly 300,000 clones, 86% of them singletons. Germline values: CDR1 SEHNR, CDR2 FQNEAQ (reference sequence). The CDR3 loop spans 15 amino acids. V lost 6 bases, J lost 3 bases, and 8 bases stayed unmatched. Input material: PBMCs. The sequence was obtained from a man between 35 and 55 years old in good health and CMV-seropositive. The chain has TRBV7-9 and TRBJ2-1; 7 nucleotides line up with TRBD2. The CDR3 coding sequence is TGTGCCAGCAGGGGACGGCGGGAGCTCTACAATGAGCAGTTCTTC. Protein sequence: CASRGRRELYNEQFF. The whole variable domain, filled in from reference TRBV7-9 and TRBJ2-1, reads DTGVSQNPRHKITKRGQNVTFRCDPISEHNRLYWYRQTLGQGPEFLTYFQNEAQLEKSRLLSDRFSAERPKGSFSTLEIQRTEQGDSAMYLCASRGRRELYNEQFFGPGTRLTVL.